This T cell receptor (beta chain) was sequenced for a study of blood T cells in healthy people across ages. Turning to the study itself: Using template switching, researchers captured about one barcoded beta molecule for each two T cells.

This clonotype showed up just once. Its matching antigen is unknown. At one end, the junction sequence differs from germline, possibly due to a read error. A second PCR of roughly 7 to 11 cycles used a sample-barcoded 5' primer and a J-beta primer mix. TCRdb re-called the 5' RACE reads through MiXCR, storing one row per CDR3 protein. The data show 710,000 or so distinct CDR3 sequences, approximately 31% seen once. Study-level points and caveats: Changes in expanded clonotypes were possibly confounded, as the CMV status of donors was unknown. Diversity of TCR beta correlated strongly with naive T cell percentage. TCR beta diversity per million T cells fell roughly linearly with age.

The CDR3 length is 15 residues. CDR1 and CDR2 from the germline V gene are SGDLS and YYNGEE. The clonotype originates from a woman aged 80 or older in good health. This chain uses TRBV9 with TRBJ1-3; no clear D. Sequenced input: blood. The CDR3 bases are TGTGCCAGCAGCGCCGGGGTCTCCTCTGGAACCACCATATATTTT. Its translation: CASSAGVSSGTTIYF.